This record concerns one TCR beta chain sequence. No antigen is known for it. The read stops 3 residues short of the end of the CDR3; the missing end is completed from the germline J gene. This sample is drawn from a study of T cells in women clearing cervical HPV infection. Study details: Cases' blood sampling followed lesion detection by median roughly 150 days (90 to 200).

immunoSEQ multiplex PCR used an average of approximately 1,300 ng genomic DNA. Repertoires were generated with immunoSEQ multiplex PCR, while TCRdb's copy carries only in-frame clones and drops some. The specimen's table records about 46,000 clones. Findings and limits, study-wide: Cases and controls were distinguished at AUC just under 0.85 by richness and V genes.

Trimming took off 3 bases at V and 9 bases at J, with 15 bases between the two ends. The V gene's germline CDR1 is GTSNPN and CDR2 SVGIG (reference sequence). The CDR3 has 13 residues. Sequenced: blood buffy coat. This sequence originates from a woman between 18 and 70 years old with a cervical HPV16 infection that either progressed to CIN3+ or cleared (not recorded which). This chain links TRBV30 with TRBJ1-5, with a weak D call TRBD1 (6 bases). CDR3 bases read: TGTGCCTGGAGCTCGACAGGTATTCGGCCC. Protein product: CAWSSTGIRP. The CDR3 in its entirety is CAWSSTGIRPQHF.